The source of this T cell receptor beta chain is a study of diagnostic markers for celiac disease (dated by TCRdb to 2018 to 2021). The sequencing machine was an Illumina MiSeq. The reads were reprocessed in TCRdb, with one entry per CDR3 protein sequence and no accompanying DNA. The sample's table lists a count of under 6,000 distinct CDR3 sequences. Jointly, the top ten make up less than 6.5% of the sample. Without a recorded count, this clonotype is taken to be medium-sized (0.01 to 0.1%) from its frequency. Its recognized antigen is unknown. Sequenced: either unsorted cells or a sorted T cell fraction (not recorded which). This clonotype was sampled from a human donor. This table probably holds off-target reads from a library built for another chain.

The CDR3 region has the sequence CSVEGNLDREGTEAFF. Here the chain combines TRBV29-1 and TRBJ1-1. The CDR3 has 16 amino acids, counting the end cysteine and phenylalanine. Only the protein sequence is given. Looking up the germline V gene yields CDR1 SQVTM and CDR2 ANQGSEA.